The clone carrying this T cell receptor beta chain was picked up one time. Its cognate antigen is unknown. CD45RA+ naive and CD45RA-negative memory subsets were separated from CD4+ cells. The protocol was immunoSEQ multiplex PCR, while the TCRdb copy is restricted to in-frame clones and leaves out a portion. This sample yields roughly 680,000 clones, of which 72% are seen a single time; under 2% belongs to the top ten. CDR1 SGHDT and CDR2 YYEEEE come from the germline V gene. This CDR3 is built from 16 residues. Trimming shortened V by 0 bases and J by 2 bases, and 9 bases separated the two germline ends. The sample originates from a study of shared clonotypes between healthy human individuals. Notes on the study in general: Clonotypes which were not shared had lower generation probabilities than clonotypes that all four donors shared. Rarefaction exposed incomplete sorted-subset sequencing despite large depth.

The material sequenced was memory CD4+ T cells sorted from blood. This sample's subset: CD45RA-negative fraction. The TCR sequence derives from a woman younger than 45 in good health. The V and J genes are TRBV5-6 and TRBJ2-6; D not certain. The CDR3 nucleotides read TGTGCCAGCAGCTTGGTCGCGGCTACTGGGGCCAACGTCCTGACTTTC. Protein: CASSLVAATGANVLTF.